The 6 T cell receptor beta chains below were found in one sample sequenced in a study. TCRdb analysed the 5' RACE reads with MiXCR anew, one entry per CDR3 protein. Here the sample spans a few thousand distinct CDR3 sequences, approximately 78% being singletons. Cells sorted as Tregs were CD4+, CD25+ and CD127-/low. Sequenced: Tregs sorted from blood. Source of these receptors: a female donor with breast cancer.

The rearrangement joins TRBV7-9 to TRBJ1-2; D is ambiguous. The CDR3 spans 11 residues. Germline V gene sequence: CDR1 SEHNR, CDR2 FQNEAQ (reference sequence). V was pared by 11 bases and J by 5 bases, with 12 bases between. CDR3 in DNA: TGTGCCGGGAATAAAGCGTATGGCTACACCTTC. Translation: CAGNKAYGYTF.

V and J are TRBV15 and TRBJ2-2; 8 bases line up with TRBD1. The CDR3 totals 16 residues. Germline V lookup: CDR1 LNHNV, CDR2 YYDKDF (reference sequence). With 1 base clipped from V and 6 bases from J, the junction kept 7 bases outside the gene matches. The DNA for the CDR3 is TGTGCCACCAGCAGAGTTGCAGGGGGCTCATCCGGGGAGCTGTTTTTT. Translated: CATSRVAGGSSGELFF.

The CDR3 loop is CASSQDAGGNEQYF. The CDR3 DNA follows: TGCGCCAGCAGCCAAGATGCGGGAGGTAACGAGCAGTACTTC. This chain links TRBV4-1 with TRBJ2-7; 8 positions agree with TRBD2. V trimming: 0 bases; J trimming: 5 bases; junction bases outside the gene matches: 3. The CDR3 is 14 amino acids. The V gene's germline CDR1 is MGHRA and CDR2 YSYEKL.

This sequence joins TRBV6-5 and TRBJ1-5; no definite D call. V shed 6 bases and J shed 4 bases, with 10 bases lying between them. The CDR3 consists of 13 residues. The germline gives CDR1 MNHEY, CDR2 SVGAGI. The CDR3 DNA reads as TGTGCCAGCAGCCTCAGCCTAAATCAGCCCCAGCATTTT. Amino acids: CASSLSLNQPQHF.

This chain joins TRBV20-1 and TRBJ2-1, with TRBD2 identical over 12 bases. With 5 bases clipped from V and 4 bases from J, the junction kept 15 bases outside the gene matches. Germline CDR1 is DFQATT and CDR2 is SNEGSKA (reference sequence). The CDR3 is 18 residues long. The CDR3 DNA reads as TGCAGTGCTCGGACTAGCGGGACACTCCAAACTTATTACAATGAGCAGTTCTTC. It codes for CSARTSGTLQTYYNEQFF.

The table lists this clonotype with a few counts. This sequence joins TRBV24-1 and TRBJ2-7, with D unresolved. Germline assignment: CDR1 KGHDR and CDR2 SFDVKD. The CDR3 runs 16 residues. Trimming removed 3 bases from V and 1 base from J, with 15 bases in between. CDR3 nucleotide sequence: TGTGCCACCAGTGATGGTGGACCGAGAGAATCCTACGAGCAGTACTTC. Translation: CATSDGGPRESYEQYF.